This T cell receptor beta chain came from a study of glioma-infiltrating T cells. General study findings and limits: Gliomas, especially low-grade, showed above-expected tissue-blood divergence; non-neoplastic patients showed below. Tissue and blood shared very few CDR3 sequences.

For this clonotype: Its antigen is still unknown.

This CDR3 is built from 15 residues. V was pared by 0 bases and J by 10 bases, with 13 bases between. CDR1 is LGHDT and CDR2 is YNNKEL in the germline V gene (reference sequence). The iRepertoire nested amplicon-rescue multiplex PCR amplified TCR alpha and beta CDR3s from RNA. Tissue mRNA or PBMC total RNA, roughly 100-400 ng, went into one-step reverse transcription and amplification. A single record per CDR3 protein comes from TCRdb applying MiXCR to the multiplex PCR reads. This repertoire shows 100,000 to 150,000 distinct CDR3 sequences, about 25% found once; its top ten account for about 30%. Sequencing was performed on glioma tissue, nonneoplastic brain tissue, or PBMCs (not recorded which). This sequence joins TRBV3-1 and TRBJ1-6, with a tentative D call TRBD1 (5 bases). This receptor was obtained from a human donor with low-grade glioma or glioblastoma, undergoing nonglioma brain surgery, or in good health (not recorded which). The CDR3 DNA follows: TGTGCCAGCAGCCAAGATACGACCAGGGAATCACCCCTCCACTTT. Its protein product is CASSQDTTRESPLHF.